The rows below give T cell receptor beta chains drawn from one sample of a study of identical twins. One entry per CDR3 protein results from TCRdb running MiXCR on the 5' RACE reads. The data contain 400,000 to 600,000 distinct CDR3 sequences, around 22% of them singletons. These data are also associated with another study on yellow fever vaccine responses in identical twins.

Sequences were obtained from CD4+ T cells sorted from blood. The receptors were sampled from a woman under 30 in good health. Both conserved end residues are part of each CDR3. Each record gives: CDR3 length, V gene, clone size, D gene, J gene, CDR3 protein, CDR3 DNA. A D gene is named only where the DNA matches it firmly. Not every row has a clone size; where given, it reads once, few, many or a size class.

10	TRBV12-3/TRBV12-4	many	NA	TRBJ2-1	CASRGDEQFF	TGTGCCAGCAGGGGCGATGAGCAGTTCTTC
17	TRBV2	once	TRBD2	TRBJ2-5	CASRQNLAGGPFETQYF	TGTGCCAGCAGACAAAACCTAGCGGGAGGGCCGTTTGAGACCCAGTACTTC
14	TRBV4-1	NA	NA	TRBJ2-4	CASSQTEWGNIQYF	TGCGCCAGCAGCCAGACCGAGTGGGGAAACATTCAGTACTTC
13	TRBV20-1	few	NA	TRBJ1-2	CSATSGGRRGYTF	TGCAGTGCTACTTCTGGGGGCCGGCGTGGCTACACCTTC
14	TRBV27	NA	NA	TRBJ2-3	CASSPGLSHGTQYF	TGTGCCAGCAGTCCCGGACTTTCACACGGTACGCAGTATTTT
16	TRBV5-1	NA	NA	TRBJ1-6	CASSSATTSYNSPLHF	TGCGCCAGCAGTTCCGCCACAACCTCCTATAATTCACCCCTCCACTTT
14	TRBV11-2	NA	NA	TRBJ2-3	CASSRTASTDTQYF	TGTGCCAGCAGTAGGACAGCTAGCACAGATACGCAGTATTTT
14	TRBV15	NA	NA	TRBJ1-1	CATSRDRQAQEAFF	TGTGCCACCAGCAGAGATCGGCAGGCGCAGGAAGCTTTCTTT
14	TRBV7-9	NA	NA	TRBJ1-5	CASSLENDGQPQHF	TGTGCCAGCAGCTTAGAGAACGACGGTCAGCCCCAGCATTTT
16	TRBV25-1	few	TRBD1	TRBJ1-6	CASSESRGAYNSPLHF	TGTGCCAGCAGTGAATCCAGGGGGGCATATAATTCACCCCTCCACTTT
12	TRBV9	NA	NA	TRBJ2-3	CASSVAQDTQYF	TGTGCCAGCAGCGTAGCCCAGGACACGCAGTATTTT
14	TRBV12-3/TRBV12-4	few	TRBD1	TRBJ1-4	CASTTGQPNEKLFF	TGTGCCAGCACGACGGGACAGCCAAATGAAAAACTGTTTTTT
14	TRBV6-2/TRBV6-3	few	TRBD1	TRBJ2-1	CASSKLTGHNEQFF	TGTGCCAGCAGTAAACTGACAGGGCATAATGAGCAGTTCTTC
16	TRBV7-2	NA	NA	TRBJ2-1	CASSTIGFRVGNEQFF	TGTGCCAGCAGCACCATAGGTTTTAGGGTCGGCAATGAGCAGTTCTTC
14	TRBV15	NA	NA	TRBJ2-1	CATSRPFPMDEQFF	TGTGCCACCAGCAGACCCTTTCCCATGGATGAGCAGTTCTTC
16	TRBV20-1	NA	TRBD1	TRBJ1-1	CSARDPGQGSGTEAFF	TGCAGTGCTAGAGACCCCGGACAGGGGAGCGGAACTGAAGCTTTCTTT
14	TRBV19	NA	TRBD2	TRBJ2-7	CASSMYSGAYEQYF	TGTGCCAGTAGTATGTACAGCGGGGCTTACGAGCAGTACTTC
15	TRBV29-1	few	TRBD2	TRBJ2-5	CSGTAPGGAGETQYF	TGCAGCGGAACGGCCCCCGGGGGGGCCGGAGAGACCCAGTACTTC
16	TRBV6-1	many	NA	TRBJ1-1	CASSRLTGRANTEAFF	TGTGCCAGCAGCCGGCTCACGGGCAGGGCGAACACTGAAGCTTTCTTT
14	TRBV3-1	many	NA	TRBJ1-5	CASSQGTYNQPQHF	TGTGCCAGCAGCCAAGGGACGTACAATCAGCCCCAGCATTTT
12	TRBV12-3/TRBV12-4	NA	NA	TRBJ1-2	CASKGPGYGYTF	TGTGCCAGCAAGGGCCCTGGCTATGGCTACACCTTC
11	TRBV5-1	few	NA	TRBJ2-7	CASSPGNEQYF	TGCGCCAGCAGCCCAGGAAACGAGCAGTACTTC
16	TRBV24-1	few	TRBD2	TRBJ2-3	CATSDPTSGRTYTQYF	TGTGCCACCAGTGACCCTACTAGCGGGAGGACTTATACGCAGTATTTT
14	TRBV28	NA	TRBD2	TRBJ2-1	CATVGGSSYNEQFF	TGTGCCACGGTTGGCGGGAGCTCCTACAATGAGCAGTTCTTC
14	TRBV20-1	NA	NA	TRBJ1-4	CSARGDSSAKKLFF	TGCAGTGCTAGAGGGGACTCCTCAGCCAAAAAACTGTTTTTT
14	TRBV7-3	NA	TRBD2	TRBJ2-3	CASSLGGSVDTQYF	TGTGCCAGCAGCTTAGGCGGGAGTGTAGATACGCAGTATTTT
14	TRBV5-8	NA	NA	TRBJ1-2	CASRSPVTGYGYTF	TGTGCCAGCAGGTCCCCTGTTACTGGCTATGGCTACACCTTC
12	TRBV28	few	NA	TRBJ2-3	CAESTSTDTQYF	TGTGCCGAGTCAACTAGCACAGATACGCAGTATTTT
13	TRBV11-2	many	TRBD1	TRBJ1-1	CASSITGGTEAFF	TGTGCCAGCAGCATCACAGGGGGCACTGAAGCTTTCTTT
16	TRBV14	NA	NA	TRBJ2-1	CASSQGSGWTYNEQFF	TGTGCCAGCAGCCAAGGGAGCGGGTGGACCTACAATGAGCAGTTCTTC
15	TRBV11-3	NA	NA	TRBJ2-7	CASSLAGTIAYEQYF	TGTGCCAGCAGCTTAGCAGGAACAATCGCCTACGAGCAGTACTTC
16	TRBV15	few	NA	TRBJ2-4	CATSRAASLAKNIQYF	TGTGCCACCAGCAGAGCGGCCAGCCTAGCCAAAAACATTCAGTACTTC
17	TRBV4-2	few	TRBD2	TRBJ2-2	CASEILAGGGDTGELFF	TGTGCCAGCGAAATCTTAGCGGGAGGGGGGGACACCGGGGAGCTGTTTTTT
11	TRBV20-1	NA	NA	TRBJ2-1	CSPTSYNEQFF	TGCAGTCCTACCTCTTACAATGAGCAGTTCTTC
20	TRBV6-2/TRBV6-3	NA	TRBD2	TRBJ2-3	CASSYPHRSGRVVGTDTQYF	TGTGCCAGCAGTTACCCCCACCGGAGCGGGAGGGTGGTGGGTACAGATACGCAGTATTTT
16	TRBV5-1	few	TRBD1	TRBJ1-1	CASSSGDRPMNTEAFF	TGCGCCAGCAGCTCGGGGGACAGGCCCATGAACACTGAAGCTTTCTTT
18	TRBV2	NA	TRBD2	TRBJ2-2	CARRDGTRGGRDTGELFF	TGTGCCAGACGAGACGGGACTAGAGGTGGAAGGGACACCGGGGAGCTGTTTTTT
15	TRBV18	NA	TRBD1	TRBJ1-1	CASSPLGQQNTEAFF	TGTGCCAGCTCACCACTGGGACAGCAGAACACTGAAGCTTTCTTT
14	TRBV29-1	NA	NA	TRBJ2-2	CSVVRGANTGELFF	TGCAGCGTTGTAAGGGGGGCGAACACCGGGGAGCTGTTTTTT
14	TRBV6-5	NA	NA	TRBJ2-2	CASSYQGIGGELFF	TGTGCCAGCAGTTATCAGGGGATCGGGGGGGAGCTGTTTTTT
16	TRBV5-5	NA	TRBD1	TRBJ2-2	CASSLARGLDTGELFF	TGTGCCAGCAGCTTGGCCAGGGGGCTCGACACCGGGGAGCTGTTTTTT
14	TRBV11-2	few	NA	TRBJ2-2	CASSPQQATGELFF	TGTGCCAGCAGCCCACAGCAGGCCACCGGGGAGCTGTTTTTT
14	TRBV5-1	NA	NA	TRBJ2-5	CASSRRTIQETQYF	TGCGCCAGCAGCCGCCGGACCATCCAAGAGACCCAGTACTTC
18	TRBV28	NA	NA	TRBJ2-1	CASKPPPSGRKYPHEQFF	TGTGCCAGCAAACCTCCCCCTTCCGGGCGAAAATATCCGCATGAGCAGTTCTTC
14	TRBV3-1	few	NA	TRBJ1-2	CASGDLGINYGYTF	TGTGCCAGCGGAGACTTAGGGATTAACTATGGCTACACCTTC
13	TRBV3-1	NA	NA	TRBJ2-5	CASSQGDLETQYF	TGTGCCAGCAGCCAAGGGGACTTAGAGACCCAGTACTTC
14	TRBV5-1	many	NA	TRBJ1-1	CASSFESYDTEAFF	TGCGCCAGCAGCTTTGAAAGTTACGACACTGAAGCTTTCTTT
18	TRBV2	NA	TRBD2	TRBJ2-5	CASSYGQAGGPSRETQYF	TGTGCCAGCAGTTATGGCCAAGCGGGAGGGCCCTCCAGGGAGACCCAGTACTTC
16	TRBV3-1	few	TRBD1	TRBJ2-3	CASSRRQGAYSDTQYF	TGTGCCAGCAGCCGACGACAGGGGGCTTATTCAGATACGCAGTATTTT
15	TRBV27	NA	NA	TRBJ2-6	CASTPDPSGANVLTF	TGTGCCAGCACCCCTGATCCCTCTGGGGCCAACGTCCTGACTTTC
12	TRBV6-5	few	NA	TRBJ2-7	CASSTGLYEQYF	TGTGCCAGCAGTACGGGTCTCTACGAGCAGTACTTC
15	TRBV4-2	NA	TRBD2	TRBJ2-7	CASSQDRGGRWEQYF	TGTGCCAGCAGCCAAGATCGGGGGGGACGTTGGGAGCAGTACTTC
14	TRBV20-1	many	NA	TRBJ1-4	CSARRGTANEKLFF	TGCAGTGCTAGGCGCGGGACGGCTAATGAAAAACTGTTTTTT
12	TRBV5-1	NA	TRBD1	TRBJ1-1	CASSPGQGQAFF	TGCGCCAGCAGCCCCGGACAGGGACAAGCTTTCTTT
18	TRBV14	NA	TRBD2	TRBJ2-5	CASSQSGTSAVGQETQYF	TGTGCCAGCAGCCAATCCGGGACTAGCGCCGTCGGCCAAGAGACCCAGTACTTC
12	TRBV12-3/TRBV12-4	few	NA	TRBJ1-1	CASSFAKRRAFF	TGTGCCAGCAGTTTCGCTAAAAGGAGAGCTTTCTTT
20	TRBV5-1	NA	TRBD1	TRBJ1-4	CASSLTTLGTGVLGGEKLFF	TGCGCCAGCAGCCTGACCACCCTCGGGACAGGGGTCTTGGGCGGAGAAAAACTGTTTTTT
14	TRBV12-3/TRBV12-4	many	NA	TRBJ2-7	CASSLVGRGNEQYF	TGTGCCAGCAGTTTAGTGGGCAGGGGCAACGAGCAGTACTTC
14	TRBV20-1	few	TRBD1	TRBJ1-4	CSAPNDRGVEKLFF	TGCAGTGCTCCTAATGACAGGGGTGTTGAAAAACTGTTTTTT